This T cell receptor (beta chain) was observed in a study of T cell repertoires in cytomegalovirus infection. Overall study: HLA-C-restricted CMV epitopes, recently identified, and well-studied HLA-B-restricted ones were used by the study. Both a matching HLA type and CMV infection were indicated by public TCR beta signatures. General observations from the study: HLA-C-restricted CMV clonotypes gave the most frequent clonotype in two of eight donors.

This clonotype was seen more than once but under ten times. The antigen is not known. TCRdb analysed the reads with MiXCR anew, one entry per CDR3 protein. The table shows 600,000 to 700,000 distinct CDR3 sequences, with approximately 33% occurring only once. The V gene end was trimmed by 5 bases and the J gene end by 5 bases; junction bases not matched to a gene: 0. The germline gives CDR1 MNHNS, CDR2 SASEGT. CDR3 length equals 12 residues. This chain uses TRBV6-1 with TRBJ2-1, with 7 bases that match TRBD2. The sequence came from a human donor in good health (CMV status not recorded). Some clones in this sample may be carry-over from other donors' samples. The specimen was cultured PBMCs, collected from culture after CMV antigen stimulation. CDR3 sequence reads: CASSRGDNEQFF. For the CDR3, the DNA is TGTGCCAGCAGTCGGGGGGACAATGAGCAGTTCTTC.